This T cell receptor (beta chain) was obtained from a study of identical twins. Everyone who donated was a healthy Caucasian. A universal primer site was incorporated via template switching, and the cDNA contained unique molecular identifiers. TCRdb called the 5' RACE reads again in MiXCR, with one record for every CDR3 protein. The data show roughly 290,000 distinct CDR3 sequences, roughly 8.6% seen once. Study conclusions and caveats: In zero-insertion analyses, partial confounding could arise from invariant MAIT and iNKT cells.

Trimming removed 2 bases from V and 2 bases from J, with 12 bases in between. The CDR3 runs to 15 residues. The germline CDR1 and CDR2 sequences are MNHEY and SMNVEV (reference sequence). This clonotype has a handful of counts. Its antigen is not known. These data also featured in a second study, about yellow fever vaccine responses in identical twins.

The TCR comes from a woman under 30 in good health. V is TRBV27 and J is TRBJ1-2; D may be TRBD1 (5 bases). The specimen was memory (CD45RO+) T cells sorted from blood. DNA of the CDR3: TGTGCCAGCAGTTTAAGGGGCAGAGGAAACTATGGCTACACCTTC. Encoded protein: CASSLRGRGNYGYTF.